The 21 T cell receptor beta chains given below trace back to one sample, sequenced in a study of response to subunit inactivated influenza vaccine. MiXCR, applied by TCRdb to the RT-PCR reads, yields one record per CDR3 protein. The sample has approximately 530,000 distinct CDR3 sequences, more than 7% seen once. Sequencing was performed on PBMCs from blood, taken less than 30 months after vaccination. The receptors shown here come from a man aged 50 to 69 who received an inactivated influenza vaccine.

Ten or more counts support this clonotype. The chain carries TRBV5-1 and TRBJ1-1, with D possibly matching TRBD1 (6 bases). V lost 3 bases, J lost 7 bases, and 19 bases lay in between. This CDR3 has 15 amino acids. CDR1 is SGHRS and CDR2 is YFSETQ in the germline V gene. The CDR3 DNA sequence: TGCGCCAGCAGCTCTTTTGGTCGAGGGGGTGTTGAAGCTTTCTTT. Translating it yields CASSSFGRGGVEAFF.

The sample holds a few counts of this clonotype. This sequence joins TRBV11-1 and TRBJ2-1, with a weak D call TRBD1 (5 bases). This CDR3 spans 15 amino acids. V was shortened by 1 base and J by 7 bases, with 14 bases between the two germline ends. Germline assignment: CDR1 SGHAT and CDR2 FQDESV (reference sequence). Here the CDR3 reads CASSLGRAFRNEQFF. The CDR3 bases are TGTGCCAGCAGCTTAGGCAGGGCCTTTAGGAATGAGCAGTTCTTC.

This clonotype was seen a handful of times. The chain couples TRBV30 to TRBJ2-3; 8 nucleotides match TRBD2. Germline V CDR1 and CDR2: GTSNPN, SVGIG (reference sequence). There are 17 residues in the CDR3. The V segment lost 0 bases and the J segment 4 bases; nucleotides outside the gene matches: 12. In DNA, the CDR3 is TGTGCCTGGAGTGTACCCCGGAGCGGGAGTGGTGCAGATACGCAGTATTTT. It encodes CAWSVPRSGSGADTQYF.

This chain connects TRBV5-5 to TRBJ1-4; a weak D match, TRBD1 (5 bases). Trimming removed 4 bases from V and 8 bases from J, with 21 bases in between. CDR1 SGHKS and CDR2 YYEKEE come from the germline V gene (reference sequence). The CDR3 totals 16 residues. CDR3 amino acids: CASSRISGRADEKLFF. The CDR3 coding sequence is TGTGCCAGCAGCCGGATATCAGGGAGGGCGGACGAAAAACTGTTTTTT. Full variable domain (remainder filled in from reference TRBV5-5 and TRBJ1-4): DAGVTQSPTHLIKTRGQQVTLRCSPISGHKSVSWYQQVLGQGPQFIFQYYEKEERGRGNFPDRFSARQFPNYSSELNVNALLLGDSALYLCASSRISGRADEKLFFGSGTQLSVL.

This clonotype has only a few counts. This rearrangement joins TRBV12-3 or TRBV12-4 to TRBJ1-1; D gene unclear. This CDR3 is built from 13 residues. Trimming removed 7 bases from V and 1 base from J, with 10 bases in between. DNA for the CDR3: TGTGCCAGCAACAAGGACGCGAACACTGAAGCTTTCTTT. Amino acids: CASNKDANTEAFF.

The rearrangement joins TRBV29-1 to TRBJ2-7; 8 bases match TRBD2. Germline V CDR1 and CDR2: SQVTM, ANQGSEA. After removal of 6 bases from V and 0 bases from J, the junction contained 7 bases not matched to a gene. The CDR3 spans 14 residues. CDR3 region: CSVGRSGGSYEQYF. CDR3 nucleotide sequence: TGCAGCGTCGGCAGAAGCGGGGGCTCCTACGAGCAGTACTTC.

There are a few counts of this clonotype. J is TRBJ2-1 and V is TRBV5-4, with 9 bases fitting TRBD2. The CDR3 extends over 14 amino acids. V gave up 4 bases and J gave up 10 bases; unmatched junction bases: 9. Germline-derived CDR1 and CDR2 are SGHNT and YYREEE (reference sequence). The CDR3 loop reads CASSPGLATGEQFF. DNA for the CDR3: TGTGCCAGCAGCCCCGGACTAGCGACGGGAGAGCAGTTCTTC.

This clonotype was counted at least ten times. The chain is built from TRBV5-1 and TRBJ2-2; D gene ambiguous. This CDR3 has 15 residues. CDR1 is SGHRS, CDR2 YFSETQ, per germline. The V and J ends lost 4 bases and 6 bases respectively, with 16 bases between them. The CDR3 sequence is CASSTPGPEPGELFF. As DNA, the CDR3 is TGCGCCAGCAGCACCCCCGGGCCCGAGCCCGGGGAGCTGTTTTTT.

This clonotype occurred a few times. The chain links TRBV11-3 to TRBJ2-3; D unclear. The CDR3 length is 12 residues. CDR1 is SGHNT and CDR2 is YENEEA in the germline V gene. V gave up 5 bases and J gave up 5 bases, with 8 bases separating them. CDR3 sequence: CASSAFGDTQYF. In nucleotides, the CDR3 is TGTGCCAGCAGCGCTTTTGGAGATACGCAGTATTTT.

The rearrangement uses TRBV20-1 and TRBJ2-1; D gene uncertain. The germline V gene encodes CDR1 DFQATT and CDR2 SNEGSKA (reference sequence). V lost 4 bases and J lost 8, with 15 bases in between. There are 13 residues in the CDR3. The CDR3 DNA follows: TGCAGTGCTACCGATGGACCCGACGATGAGCAGTTCTTC. The encoded protein is CSATDGPDDEQFF.

Ten or more counts support this clonotype. CDR3 sequence reads: CATSDSAGTGGWETQYF. CDR3 bases: TGTGCCACCAGTGATTCCGCCGGGACAGGGGGCTGGGAGACCCAGTACTTC. The chain uses TRBV24-1 and TRBJ2-5; TRBD1 matches 12 bases. CDR3 length: 17 residues. Germline V gene sequence: CDR1 KGHDR, CDR2 SFDVKD. V was clipped by 2 bases and J by 5 bases; unmatched bases: 8.

V is TRBV9 and J is TRBJ2-3; tentatively, D is TRBD2 (6 bases). Trimming removed 1 base from V and 5 bases from J, with 14 bases in between. Germline assignment: CDR1 SGDLS and CDR2 YYNGEE. The CDR3 runs 15 residues. The CDR3 DNA sequence: TGTGCCAGCAGCGTAAGCGGGCCTCTAGGAGATACGCAGTATTTT. The encoded protein is CASSVSGPLGDTQYF.

In DNA form, the CDR3 reads TGCAGCGTTGTTGGGACGGTGGGGGAGACCCAGTACTTC. The encoded protein is CSVVGTVGETQYF. The chain couples TRBV29-1 to TRBJ2-5; D is possibly TRBD1 or TRBD2 (5 bases each). The germline CDR1 and CDR2 sequences are SQVTM and ANQGSEA. The CDR3 covers 13 residues. V gave up 4 bases and J gave up 5 bases, with 14 bases separating them.

V and J are TRBV2 and TRBJ1-2, with 9 bases identical to TRBD1. In germline, CDR1 is SNHLY, CDR2 FYNNEI. V lost 5 bases to trimming and J lost 5 bases; unmatched junction nucleotides: 6. The CDR3 contains 14 residues. The CDR3 region has the DNA TGTGCCAGCAGTAAGGACAGGGGACCGTATGGCTACACCTTC. Protein product: CASSKDRGPYGYTF.

This clonotype was counted between two and nine times. This CDR3 reads CASSIGQGAFNEQFF. DNA of the CDR3: TGTGCCAGTAGTATCGGACAGGGGGCTTTCAATGAGCAGTTCTTC. The chain has TRBV19 and TRBJ2-1; 11 bases align to TRBD1. The CDR3 totals 15 residues. The trim removed 3 bases at V and 6 bases at J, leaving 4 bases unmatched. Germline values: CDR1 LNHDA, CDR2 SQIVND (reference sequence).

This clonotype was detected only a few times. The V gene is TRBV7-2, the J gene TRBJ2-2; D not resolved. V lost 5 bases, J lost 0 bases, and 7 bases lay in between. The V gene's germline CDR1 is SGHTA and CDR2 FQGNSA. The CDR3 has 14 amino acids. The CDR3 is CASSAHANTGELFF. As DNA, the CDR3 is TGTGCCAGCAGCGCCCACGCGAACACCGGGGAGCTGTTTTTT.

This clonotype was seen only a few times. The rearrangement uses TRBV20-1 and TRBJ1-1; D possibly corresponds to TRBD1 (5 bases). The V end lost 4 bases, the J end lost 3 bases, and 12 bases lay between the germline ends. CDR1 DFQATT and CDR2 SNEGSKA come from the germline V gene (reference sequence). This CDR3 has 13 amino acids. CDR3 region: CSAKLGGDTEAFF. The CDR3 DNA reads as TGCAGTGCTAAGCTGGGAGGGGACACTGAAGCTTTCTTT.

The rearrangement uses TRBV20-1 and TRBJ2-7; TRBD2 matches 12 bases. V gave up 3 bases and J gave up 7 bases; unmatched junction bases: 7. Germline assignment: CDR1 DFQATT and CDR2 SNEGSKA (reference sequence). The CDR3 consists of 14 residues. CDR3 coding DNA: TGCAGTGCTAGCCTCGGACTAGCGGGGTTGGAGCAGTACTTC. It is translated as CSASLGLAGLEQYF.

The chain employs TRBV2 and TRBJ1-4; 8 bases are a match to TRBD1. Trimming cost V 7 bases and J 6 bases; bases outside gene matches: 13. Looked up from germline, CDR1 is SNHLY and CDR2 is FYNNEI. This CDR3 contains 16 residues. This chain's CDR3 is CASTSRNRGEDEKLFF. CDR3 DNA sequence: TGTGCCAGCACGTCCAGGAACAGGGGGGAGGATGAAAAACTGTTTTTT.

This rearrangement joins TRBV20-1 to TRBJ2-1; D is uncertain. CDR1 DFQATT and CDR2 SNEGSKA come from the germline V gene (reference sequence). The CDR3 sequence is 12 residues long. Trimming took 6 bases from V and 0 from J, leaving 6 bases between them. CDR3: CSAIYSYNEQFF. The CDR3, as DNA: TGCAGTGCAATTTACTCCTACAATGAGCAGTTCTTC.

This clonotype has a handful of counts. Here the CDR3 omits its conserved ending phenylalanine or tryptophan, so a read error is the likely source. This chain links TRBV11-2 with TRBJ2-2, with TRBD2 as a possible D gene (5 bases). CDR1 SGHAT and CDR2 FQNNGV come from the germline V gene. The CDR3 sequence is 15 residues long. V was cut by 2 bases and J by 4 bases, with 11 bases left in between. The CDR3 region is CASSLMEAGTGELFI. The CDR3 region has the DNA TGTGCCAGCAGCTTAATGGAGGCTGGCACCGGGGAGCTGTTTATT.